The rows below give T cell receptor beta chains drawn from one sample of a study of T cells after yellow fever vaccination. TCRdb reprocessed the 5' RACE reads with MiXCR, giving one entry per CDR3 protein. The table has around 310,000 distinct CDR3 sequences, approximately 3.9% seen once. Sequenced here: PBMCs, sampled on the day of the yellow fever booster vaccination. These receptors came from a young man who received the YFV17D yellow fever vaccine. Both conserved end residues are part of each CDR3. Each record gives: V gene, D gene, J gene, clone size, CDR3 DNA, CDR3 protein. A D gene is named only where the DNA matches it firmly. Size values are once, few and many counts, or a class for expanded clones, and some rows have none.

V gene: TRBV2; D gene: TRBD1; J gene: TRBJ2-2; clone size: NA; CDR3 DNA: TGTGCCAGCAGCGATCCCGGGGACAGGGCGTCCGGGGAGCTGTTTTTT; CDR3 protein: CASSDPGDRASGELFF
V gene: TRBV4-2; D gene: NA; J gene: TRBJ1-2; clone size: few; CDR3 DNA: TGTGCCAGCAGCCATCGGGGGGCTGGCTATGGCTACACCTTC; CDR3 protein: CASSHRGAGYGYTF
V gene: TRBV20-1; D gene: TRBD2; J gene: TRBJ2-7; clone size: NA; CDR3 DNA: TGCAGTGCTAGAGACCCCCGGGGGGTAAACGAGCAGTACTTC; CDR3 protein: CSARDPRGVNEQYF
V gene: TRBV7-2; D gene: TRBD2; J gene: TRBJ2-3; clone size: few; CDR3 DNA: TGTGCCAGCAGCCTCCTAGCGGGGGTCGCAGATACGCAGTATTTT; CDR3 protein: CASSLLAGVADTQYF
V gene: TRBV6-4; D gene: TRBD1; J gene: TRBJ2-3; clone size: few; CDR3 DNA: TGTGCCAGCAGTGACGGGACAGGGGGCGCGGGAGATACGCAGTATTTT; CDR3 protein: CASSDGTGGAGDTQYF
V gene: TRBV28; D gene: NA; J gene: TRBJ2-5; clone size: NA; CDR3 DNA: TGTGCCAGCAGTCCGGCGGACTCGAGCGAGGAGACCCAGTACTTC; CDR3 protein: CASSPADSSEETQYF
V gene: TRBV11-1; D gene: TRBD2; J gene: TRBJ2-1; clone size: many; CDR3 DNA: TGTGCCAGCAGCCGCCGGACTAGCGCCAATGAGCAGTTCTTC; CDR3 protein: CASSRRTSANEQFF
V gene: TRBV7-7; D gene: NA; J gene: TRBJ2-5; clone size: many; CDR3 DNA: TGTGCTAGCAGCTTCGGCTACCAAGAGACCCAGTACTTC; CDR3 protein: CASSFGYQETQYF
V gene: TRBV12-3/TRBV12-4; D gene: TRBD1; J gene: TRBJ2-7; clone size: many; CDR3 DNA: TGTGCCAGCAGCTCCGGGACAGGGTTCTACGAGCAGTACTTC; CDR3 protein: CASSSGTGFYEQYF
V gene: TRBV7-9; D gene: NA; J gene: TRBJ2-7; clone size: NA; CDR3 DNA: TGTGCCAGCAGCTTAGGATTCCTCTCAAGCGGCTACGAGCAGTACTTC; CDR3 protein: CASSLGFLSSGYEQYF
V gene: TRBV6-5; D gene: NA; J gene: TRBJ2-7; clone size: many; CDR3 DNA: TGTGCCAGTACGTACGCCGACGAGCAGTACTTC; CDR3 protein: CASTYADEQYF
V gene: TRBV18; D gene: NA; J gene: TRBJ2-5; clone size: NA; CDR3 DNA: TGTGCCAGCTCACCAGCACTAGAACCGGGTTACCAAGAGACCCAGTACTTC; CDR3 protein: CASSPALEPGYQETQYF
V gene: TRBV11-2; D gene: NA; J gene: TRBJ2-2; clone size: many; CDR3 DNA: TGTGCCAGCAGCTTAGTGGCCCGGGGGGCGGGCGGGGAGCTGTTTTTT; CDR3 protein: CASSLVARGAGGELFF
V gene: TRBV6-5; D gene: TRBD2; J gene: TRBJ2-2; clone size: NA; CDR3 DNA: TGTGCCAGCAGTTACAGACGGGGGGAAACGAACACCGGGGAGCTGTTTTTT; CDR3 protein: CASSYRRGETNTGELFF
V gene: TRBV6-2/TRBV6-3; D gene: NA; J gene: TRBJ1-1; clone size: many; CDR3 DNA: TGTGCCAGCAGACGGAGGCCAGCACTCAGGGTAGGACGGGACGGTGAAGCTTTCTTT; CDR3 protein: CASRRRPALRVGRDGEAFF
V gene: TRBV6-2/TRBV6-3; D gene: NA; J gene: TRBJ2-1; clone size: many; CDR3 DNA: TGTGCCAGCAGTTACTCAAGTCGTTCCTACAATGAGCAGTTCTTC; CDR3 protein: CASSYSSRSYNEQFF
V gene: TRBV7-6; D gene: NA; J gene: TRBJ2-5; clone size: many; CDR3 DNA: TGTGCCAGCAGCCCCGTTCCAGAGACCCAGTACTTC; CDR3 protein: CASSPVPETQYF
V gene: TRBV5-1; D gene: NA; J gene: TRBJ2-2; clone size: many; CDR3 DNA: TGCGCCAGCAGCTTGAGGGCAACAGAGAACACCGGGGAGCTGTTTTTT; CDR3 protein: CASSLRATENTGELFF
V gene: TRBV4-3; D gene: NA; J gene: TRBJ1-1; clone size: few; CDR3 DNA: TGCGCCAGCAGCCAAGATGGTTTTTGGTCGGGAGCTTTCTTT; CDR3 protein: CASSQDGFWSGAFF
V gene: TRBV2; D gene: NA; J gene: TRBJ1-5; clone size: few; CDR3 DNA: TGTGCCAGCCTGGGGCAGGGACATCAGCCCCAGCATTTT; CDR3 protein: CASLGQGHQPQHF
V gene: TRBV6-6; D gene: NA; J gene: TRBJ2-5; clone size: NA; CDR3 DNA: TGTGCCAGCAGACCCGTGGGGGTCCGGGAGACCCAGTACTTC; CDR3 protein: CASRPVGVRETQYF
V gene: TRBV11-2; D gene: NA; J gene: TRBJ1-3; clone size: NA; CDR3 DNA: TGTGCCAGCAGCTTAGTAGGCAACTTACACTCTGGAAACACCATATATTTT; CDR3 protein: CASSLVGNLHSGNTIYF
V gene: TRBV11-2; D gene: NA; J gene: TRBJ2-2; clone size: many; CDR3 DNA: TGTGCCAGCAGCTTTACGGCTAGCCCCGGGGAGCTGTTTTTT; CDR3 protein: CASSFTASPGELFF
V gene: TRBV20-1; D gene: TRBD1; J gene: TRBJ2-7; clone size: few; CDR3 DNA: TGCAGTGCTAGACCGGGACAGGCTTACTACGAGCAGTACTTC; CDR3 protein: CSARPGQAYYEQYF
V gene: TRBV9; D gene: TRBD1; J gene: TRBJ1-2; clone size: NA; CDR3 DNA: TGTGCCAGCAGCGCGGGACAGGGGACTTATAACTATGGCTACACCTTC; CDR3 protein: CASSAGQGTYNYGYTF
V gene: TRBV4-2; D gene: NA; J gene: TRBJ2-6; clone size: NA; CDR3 DNA: TGTGCCAGCAGCCCGCTGTTGTCTGGGGCCAACGTCCTGACTTTC; CDR3 protein: CASSPLLSGANVLTF
V gene: TRBV7-9; D gene: NA; J gene: TRBJ2-2; clone size: few; CDR3 DNA: TGTGCCAGCAGCCCGTACGAGGTAACGAACACCGGGGAGCTGTTTTTT; CDR3 protein: CASSPYEVTNTGELFF
V gene: TRBV21-1; D gene: NA; J gene: TRBJ2-5; clone size: few; CDR3 DNA: TGTGCCAGCAGCAAAGAATCGATACAGGGGAAAGAGACCCAGTACTTC; CDR3 protein: CASSKESIQGKETQYF
V gene: TRBV11-3; D gene: TRBD1; J gene: TRBJ2-7; clone size: many; CDR3 DNA: TGTGCCAGCAGTAAGGGACAGGGGAGCTCCTACGAGCAGTACTTC; CDR3 protein: CASSKGQGSSYEQYF
V gene: TRBV2; D gene: TRBD2; J gene: TRBJ2-1; clone size: many; CDR3 DNA: TGTGCCAGCAGCCTAGCGGGGGGGCCCGATGAGCAGTTCTTC; CDR3 protein: CASSLAGGPDEQFF
V gene: TRBV12-3/TRBV12-4; D gene: NA; J gene: TRBJ2-7; clone size: many; CDR3 DNA: TGTGCCAGCAGTCTAGACGGACCCTACGAGCAGTACTTC; CDR3 protein: CASSLDGPYEQYF
V gene: TRBV10-3; D gene: NA; J gene: TRBJ2-1; clone size: many; CDR3 DNA: TGTGCCATCAGTGAGCTGTGGTCGGACAATGAGCAGTTCTTC; CDR3 protein: CAISELWSDNEQFF
V gene: TRBV2; D gene: NA; J gene: TRBJ2-3; clone size: few; CDR3 DNA: TGTGCCAGCAAACTGCGCACAGATACGCAGTATTTT; CDR3 protein: CASKLRTDTQYF
V gene: TRBV15; D gene: TRBD1; J gene: TRBJ1-2; clone size: many; CDR3 DNA: TGTGCCACCAGCAGAGGACAGGGGAACTATGGCTACACCTTC; CDR3 protein: CATSRGQGNYGYTF
V gene: TRBV2; D gene: NA; J gene: TRBJ2-5; clone size: many; CDR3 DNA: TGTGCCGGGGGGGAAGGGGGCTCGGAGACCCAGTACTTC; CDR3 protein: CAGGEGGSETQYF
V gene: TRBV20-1; D gene: NA; J gene: TRBJ1-3; clone size: few; CDR3 DNA: TGCAGTGCTACCCCCCGCAAGTCTGGAAACACCATATATTTT; CDR3 protein: CSATPRKSGNTIYF
V gene: TRBV28; D gene: NA; J gene: TRBJ1-1; clone size: many; CDR3 DNA: TGTGCCAGCAGTTTACTGCAGCGTGGCGTCACTGAAGCTTTCTTT; CDR3 protein: CASSLLQRGVTEAFF
V gene: TRBV20-1; D gene: TRBD1; J gene: TRBJ2-3; clone size: many; CDR3 DNA: TGCAGTGCTCCGGACAGGGGACTCCCTACGCAGTATTTT; CDR3 protein: CSAPDRGLPTQYF
V gene: TRBV7-6; D gene: NA; J gene: TRBJ2-3; clone size: many; CDR3 DNA: TGTGCCAGCAGCCCCCTAGTTTTGGGCGGCGGAGGAGATACGCAGTATTTT; CDR3 protein: CASSPLVLGGGGDTQYF
V gene: TRBV9; D gene: TRBD1; J gene: TRBJ1-1; clone size: NA; CDR3 DNA: TGTGCCAGCAGCGAGACCACTTCAGGGGGCTGGACTGAAGCTTTCTTT; CDR3 protein: CASSETTSGGWTEAFF
V gene: TRBV5-1; D gene: TRBD1; J gene: TRBJ1-2; clone size: few; CDR3 DNA: TGCGCCAGCAGCTTGGAGACAGGGCTCGGTGGCTACACCTTC; CDR3 protein: CASSLETGLGGYTF